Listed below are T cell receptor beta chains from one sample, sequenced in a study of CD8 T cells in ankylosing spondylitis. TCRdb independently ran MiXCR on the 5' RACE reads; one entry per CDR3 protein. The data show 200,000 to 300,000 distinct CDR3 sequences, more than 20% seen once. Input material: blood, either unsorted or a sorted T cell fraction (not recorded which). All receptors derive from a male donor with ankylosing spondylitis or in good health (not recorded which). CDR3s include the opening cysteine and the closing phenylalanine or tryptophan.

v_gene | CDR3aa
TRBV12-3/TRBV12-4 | CASSLDRGRDTLHF
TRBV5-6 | CASSLGTGTGLYEQYF
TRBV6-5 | CASSLTRSTDTQYF
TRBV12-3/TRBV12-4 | CASSFLRRGGFLGSQTGDNEQFF
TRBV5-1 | CASSSGTGSEQYF
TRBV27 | CASRPGAPTENLGETQYF
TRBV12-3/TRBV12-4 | CASSLLRDREGGYTF
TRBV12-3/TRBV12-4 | CASSLGQGYGYTF
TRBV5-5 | CASSLGGAGTETQYF
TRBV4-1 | CASSQEQGRANEKLFF
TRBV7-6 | CASSLASGGRTYEQYF
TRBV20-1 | CSVRGASGGHYNEQFF
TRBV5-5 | CASSLAGQGANEQFF
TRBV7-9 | CASSSYRGTGNTIYF
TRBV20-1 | CSAGETGSADTQYF
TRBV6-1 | CASSPEGAGGNTQYF
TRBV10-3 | CAISDPNYEQYF
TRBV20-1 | CSAREEGLYYNEQFF
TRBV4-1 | CASSHYPGLADVRTGELFF
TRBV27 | CASSLSNPAHEQFF
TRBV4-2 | CASSPERAESYGYTF
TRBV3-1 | CATQGGWANVLTF
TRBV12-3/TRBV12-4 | CASSPGTGGYTF
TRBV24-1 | CATSDTRGTTLQPQHF
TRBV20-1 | CSATDRSYEQYF
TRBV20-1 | CSALTGTSGDNEQFF
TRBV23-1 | CASTAYGRGWPYEQYF
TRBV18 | CASSPLGGSGNEQFF
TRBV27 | CASSFLYRGQGLEQYF
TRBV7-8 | CASSWKRADTQYF
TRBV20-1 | CSASGGKGGELFF